These T cell receptor beta chains were read from a single sample in a study of response to subunit inactivated influenza vaccine. TCRdb analysed the RT-PCR reads with MiXCR anew, one entry per CDR3 protein. The profile covers roughly 670,000 distinct CDR3 sequences, with around 15% appearing a single time and approximately 7.6% taken by the ten largest. The material was PBMCs from blood, obtained 14 days before vaccination. The receptors were sampled from a man aged 45-60 years who received an inactivated influenza vaccine. The CDR3 runs from the conserved cysteine through the conserved F or W. Each record gives: V gene, D gene, J gene, clone size, CDR3 protein, CDR3 DNA. A D gene is named only where the DNA matches it firmly. Size tells how often a clone was seen (once, few, many) or the class of an expanded clone, and some rows leave it out.

V: TRBV4-1
D: -
J: TRBJ1-2
size: -
CDR3: CASSQDLVVRNRYGYTF
DNA: TGCGCCAGCAGCCAAGATCTGGTGGTCAGAAACCGCTATGGCTACACCTTC

V: TRBV12-3/TRBV12-4
D: -
J: TRBJ2-7
size: many
CDR3: CASSLLRDHEQYF
DNA: TGTGCCAGCAGTTTGCTGAGGGACCACGAGCAGTACTTC

V: TRBV11-1
D: -
J: TRBJ2-7
size: many
CDR3: CASSLDDRPYEQYF
DNA: TGTGCCAGCAGCTTAGATGACAGACCCTACGAGCAGTACTTC

V: TRBV5-1
D: -
J: TRBJ2-7
size: many
CDR3: CASSLVGGTYEQYF
DNA: TGCGCCAGCAGCTTGGTCGGGGGAACCTACGAGCAGTACTTC

V: TRBV4-3
D: -
J: TRBJ2-2
size: few
CDR3: CASSEGGGGYTGELFF
DNA: TGCGCCAGCAGCGAAGGAGGGGGAGGATACACCGGGGAGCTGTTTTTT

V: TRBV6-5
D: -
J: TRBJ2-2
size: many
CDR3: CASSPLPGELFF
DNA: TGTGCCAGCAGCCCCCTCCCCGGGGAGCTGTTTTTT

V: TRBV5-1
D: TRBD2
J: TRBJ2-7
size: few
CDR3: CASSWTSGSSSYEQYF
DNA: TGCGCCAGCAGCTGGACTAGCGGGTCGAGCTCCTACGAGCAGTACTTC

V: TRBV27
D: -
J: TRBJ1-2
size: -
CDR3: CASRKLANYGYTF
DNA: TGTGCCAGCAGAAAACTAGCTAACTATGGCTACACCTTC

V: TRBV5-1
D: -
J: TRBJ2-2
size: -
CDR3: CASSFNGRELNTGELFF
DNA: TGCGCCAGCAGCTTTAACGGACGGGAATTGAACACCGGGGAGCTGTTTTTT

V: TRBV20-1
D: TRBD1
J: TRBJ2-5
size: -
CDR3: CSARNDRGQETQYF
DNA: TGCAGTGCTAGAAATGACAGGGGCCAAGAGACCCAGTACTTC

V: TRBV7-8
D: TRBD2
J: TRBJ2-7
size: many
CDR3: CASSSLAGGYEQYF
DNA: TGTGCCAGCAGCTCCCTAGCGGGAGGCTACGAGCAGTACTTC

V: TRBV4-1
D: -
J: TRBJ1-2
size: -
CDR3: CASSQGGGAVINGYTF
DNA: TGCGCCAGCAGCCAAGGAGGGGGGGCGGTAATCAATGGCTACACCTTC

V: TRBV7-6
D: -
J: TRBJ1-4
size: -
CDR3: CASTSRWGGWGVTNEKLFF
DNA: TGTGCCAGCACTTCTCGTTGGGGGGGCTGGGGTGTTACTAATGAAAAACTGTTTTTT

V: TRBV3-1
D: -
J: TRBJ2-3
size: many
CDR3: CASSPQENTQYF
DNA: TGTGCCAGCAGCCCACAAGAAAATACGCAGTATTTT

V: TRBV20-1
D: -
J: TRBJ1-2
size: -
CDR3: CSASREESYGYTF
DNA: TGCAGTGCTAGTCGGGAGGAAAGCTATGGCTACACCTTC

V: TRBV28
D: TRBD1
J: TRBJ2-7
size: -
CDR3: CASSSYDRVLHWEQYF
DNA: TGTGCCAGCAGTTCTTATGACAGGGTACTCCATTGGGAGCAGTACTTC

V: TRBV11-1
D: -
J: TRBJ2-7
size: -
CDR3: CASSFGPDGLEYF
DNA: TGTGCCAGCAGCTTTGGGCCCGACGGATTAGAGTACTTC

V: TRBV7-8
D: TRBD1
J: TRBJ1-1
size: few
CDR3: CARTGTANTEAFF
DNA: TGTGCCAGGACCGGGACAGCGAACACTGAAGCTTTCTTT

V: TRBV28
D: TRBD2
J: TRBJ2-5
size: -
CDR3: CASSLGGGLQETQYF
DNA: TGTGCCAGCAGTTTAGGTGGGGGACTACAAGAGACCCAGTACTTC

V: TRBV2
D: -
J: TRBJ1-1
size: few
CDR3: CASTLSEWTEAFF
DNA: TGTGCCAGCACTCTCTCAGAGTGGACTGAAGCTTTCTTT

V: TRBV12-3/TRBV12-4
D: -
J: TRBJ2-7
size: few
CDR3: CASSLGGQGEQYF
DNA: TGTGCCAGCAGTTTGGGGGGGCAGGGGGAGCAGTACTTC

V: TRBV7-2
D: TRBD1
J: TRBJ2-7
size: -
CDR3: CASSRYGQAYEQYF
DNA: TGTGCCAGCAGCCGGTATGGACAGGCCTACGAGCAGTACTTC

V: TRBV18
D: -
J: TRBJ2-5
size: few
CDR3: CASSLTKNLQETQYF
DNA: TGTGCCAGCTCTTTGACGAAGAACTTGCAAGAGACCCAGTACTTC

V: TRBV28
D: TRBD2
J: TRBJ2-1
size: -
CDR3: CASSFNPVLAGVYNEQFF
DNA: TGTGCCAGCAGTTTTAACCCTGTTCTAGCGGGGGTTTACAATGAGCAGTTCTTC

V: TRBV15
D: TRBD1
J: TRBJ2-7
size: few
CDR3: CATSSPRQGTYEQYF
DNA: TGTGCCACCAGCAGTCCCAGACAGGGGACCTACGAGCAGTACTTC

V: TRBV5-5
D: TRBD1
J: TRBJ2-5
size: few
CDR3: CASSRGQGASTSETQYF
DNA: TGTGCCAGCAGCAGGGGACAGGGGGCCTCAACGTCGGAGACCCAGTACTTC

V: TRBV5-1
D: -
J: TRBJ2-2
size: many
CDR3: CASSLVGILGASNTGELFF
DNA: TGCGCCAGCAGCTTAGTCGGGATACTCGGGGCCTCGAACACCGGGGAGCTGTTTTTT

V: TRBV2
D: TRBD2
J: TRBJ2-1
size: -
CDR3: CASRYSGGASEQFF
DNA: TGTGCCAGCAGATATAGCGGGGGGGCCTCTGAGCAGTTCTTC

V: TRBV2
D: TRBD1
J: TRBJ1-1
size: -
CDR3: CASGGTGNIGAFF
DNA: TGTGCCAGTGGTGGGACAGGGAATATAGGGGCTTTCTTT

V: TRBV29-1
D: TRBD2
J: TRBJ2-1
size: few
CDR3: CSVGTSVYEQFF
DNA: TGCAGCGTCGGGACTAGCGTCTATGAGCAGTTCTTC

V: TRBV20-1
D: -
J: TRBJ2-3
size: few
CDR3: CSATNEWRERTDTQYF
DNA: TGCAGTGCTACGAACGAATGGCGGGAACGCACAGATACGCAGTATTTT

V: TRBV12-3/TRBV12-4
D: TRBD2
J: TRBJ2-2
size: few
CDR3: CASTGLAGYTGELFF
DNA: TGTGCCAGCACCGGACTAGCGGGGTACACCGGGGAGCTGTTTTTT

V: TRBV30
D: -
J: TRBJ1-1
size: -
CDR3: CAWSDVMVGEAEAFF
DNA: TGTGCCTGGAGTGATGTTATGGTGGGGGAGGCTGAAGCTTTCTTT

V: TRBV12-3/TRBV12-4
D: -
J: TRBJ2-7
size: -
CDR3: CASSLALSRGPSYEQYF
DNA: TGTGCCAGCAGTTTAGCGCTCTCGCGGGGGCCCTCCTACGAGCAGTACTTC

V: TRBV5-1
D: TRBD2
J: TRBJ2-3
size: -
CDR3: CASSFPLAGGDTQYF
DNA: TGCGCCAGCAGCTTTCCACTAGCGGGAGGAGATACGCAGTATTTT

V: TRBV29-1
D: TRBD1
J: TRBJ2-5
size: few
CDR3: CSVRSGQGGGETQYF
DNA: TGCAGCGTCCGTTCCGGACAGGGGGGGGGAGAGACCCAGTACTTC

V: TRBV20-1
D: TRBD1
J: TRBJ2-3
size: -
CDR3: CSARARGLGDTQYF
DNA: TGCAGTGCTAGGGCCAGGGGGCTTGGAGATACGCAGTATTTT